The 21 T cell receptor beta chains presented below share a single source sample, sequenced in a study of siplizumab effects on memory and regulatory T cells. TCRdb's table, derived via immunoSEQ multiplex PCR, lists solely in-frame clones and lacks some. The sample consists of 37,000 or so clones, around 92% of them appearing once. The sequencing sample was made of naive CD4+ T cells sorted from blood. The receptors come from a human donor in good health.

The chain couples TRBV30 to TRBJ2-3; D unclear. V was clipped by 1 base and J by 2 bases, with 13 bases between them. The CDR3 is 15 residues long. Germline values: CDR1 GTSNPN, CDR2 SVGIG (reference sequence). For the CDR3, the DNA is TGTGCCTGGAGTGCAGGCGGACCCCTCACAGATACGCAGTATTTT. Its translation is CAWSAGGPLTDTQYF.

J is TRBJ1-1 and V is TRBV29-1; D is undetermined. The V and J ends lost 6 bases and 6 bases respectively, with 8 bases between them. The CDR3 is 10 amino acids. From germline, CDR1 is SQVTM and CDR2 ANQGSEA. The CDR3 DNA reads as TGCAGCGTCACAAACTCTGAAGCTTTCTTT. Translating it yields CSVTNSEAFF. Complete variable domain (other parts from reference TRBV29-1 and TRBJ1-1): SAVISQKPSRDICQRGTSLTIQCQVDSQVTMMFWYRQQPGQSLTLIATANQGSEATYESGFVIDKFPISRPNLTFSTLTVSNMSPEDSSIYLCSVTNSEAFFGQGTRLTVV.

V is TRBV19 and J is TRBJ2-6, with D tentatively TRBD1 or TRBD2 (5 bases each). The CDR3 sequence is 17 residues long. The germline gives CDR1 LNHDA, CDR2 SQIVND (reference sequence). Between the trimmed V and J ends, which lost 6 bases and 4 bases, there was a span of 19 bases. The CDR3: CASREEGPRTGANVLTF. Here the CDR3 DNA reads TGTGCCAGTAGAGAAGAGGGGCCCAGAACCGGGGCCAACGTCCTGACTTTC. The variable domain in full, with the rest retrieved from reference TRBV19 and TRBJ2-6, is DGGITQSPKYLFRKEGQNVTLSCEQNLNHDAMYWYRQDPGQGLRLIYYSQIVNDFQKGDIAEGYSVSREKKESFPLTVTSAQKNPTAFYLCASREEGPRTGANVLTFGAGSRLTVL.

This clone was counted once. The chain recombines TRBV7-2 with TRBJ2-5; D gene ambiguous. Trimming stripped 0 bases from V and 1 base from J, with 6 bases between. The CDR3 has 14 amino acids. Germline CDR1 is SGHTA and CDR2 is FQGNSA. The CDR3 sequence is CASSLAGGQETQYF. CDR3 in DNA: TGTGCCAGCAGCTTAGCGGGCGGCCAAGAGACCCAGTACTTC.

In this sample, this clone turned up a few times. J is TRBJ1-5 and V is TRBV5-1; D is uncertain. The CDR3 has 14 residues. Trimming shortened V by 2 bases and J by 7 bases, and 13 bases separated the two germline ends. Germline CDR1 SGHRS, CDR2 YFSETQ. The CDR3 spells CASSFGTMGQPQHF. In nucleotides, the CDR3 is TGCGCCAGCAGCTTTGGAACCATGGGGCAGCCCCAGCATTTT.

CDR3: CASNSGTQYGYTF. The CDR3 DNA reads as TGTGCCAGTAACTCCGGGACACAGTATGGCTACACCTTC. V usage is TRBV19 and J usage is TRBJ1-2; D perhaps matches TRBD1 (6 bases). The germline gives CDR1 LNHDA, CDR2 SQIVND (reference sequence). The V and J ends lost 7 bases and 5 bases respectively, with 14 bases between them. This CDR3 has 13 residues.

The CDR3 nucleotides read TGTGCCTGGAGTGTCTACGAGGGGCAGTACTTC. Its protein is CAWSVYEGQYF. The chain couples TRBV30 to TRBJ2-7; possibly TRBD2 for D (5 bases). CDR1 is GTSNPN, CDR2 SVGIG, per germline (reference sequence). V lost 0 bases and J lost 9, with 9 bases in between. The CDR3 runs 11 residues.

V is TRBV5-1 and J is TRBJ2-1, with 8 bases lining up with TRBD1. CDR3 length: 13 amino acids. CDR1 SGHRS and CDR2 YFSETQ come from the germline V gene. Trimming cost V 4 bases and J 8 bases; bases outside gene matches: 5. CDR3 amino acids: CASSESGGYEQFF. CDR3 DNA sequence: TGCGCCAGCAGCGAATCAGGGGGCTATGAGCAGTTCTTC.

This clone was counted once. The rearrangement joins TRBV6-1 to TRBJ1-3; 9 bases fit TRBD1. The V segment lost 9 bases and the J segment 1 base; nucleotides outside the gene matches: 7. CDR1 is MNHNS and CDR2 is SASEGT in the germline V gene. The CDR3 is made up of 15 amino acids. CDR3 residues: CARINGTGSGNTIYF. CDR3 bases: TGTGCCAGAATTAACGGGACAGGGTCTGGAAACACCATATATTTT.

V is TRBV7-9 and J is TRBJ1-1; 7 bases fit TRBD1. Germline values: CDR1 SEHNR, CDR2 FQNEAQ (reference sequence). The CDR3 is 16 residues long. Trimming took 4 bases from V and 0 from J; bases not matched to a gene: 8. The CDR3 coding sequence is TGTGCCAGCAGCTCGACAGGGAAGATGCTGAACACTGAAGCTTTCTTT. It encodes CASSSTGKMLNTEAFF.

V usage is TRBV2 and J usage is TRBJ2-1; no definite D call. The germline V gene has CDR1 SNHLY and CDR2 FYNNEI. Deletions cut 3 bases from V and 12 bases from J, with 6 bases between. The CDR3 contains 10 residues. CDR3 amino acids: CASSERSQFF. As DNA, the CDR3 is TGTGCCAGCAGTGAGAGATCGCAGTTCTTC.

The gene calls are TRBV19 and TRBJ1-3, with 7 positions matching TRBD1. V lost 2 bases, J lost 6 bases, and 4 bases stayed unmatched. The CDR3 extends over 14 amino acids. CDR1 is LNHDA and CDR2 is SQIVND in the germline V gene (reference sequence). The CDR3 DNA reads TGTGCCAGTAGTATACGACAGGGCGAAAACACCATATATTTT. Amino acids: CASSIRQGENTIYF.

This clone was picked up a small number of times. The CDR3 nucleotides are TGCGCCAGCAGCTTCAGTACTTTGAACACTGAAGCTTTCTTT. Amino acids: CASSFSTLNTEAFF. The chain joins TRBV5-1 to TRBJ1-1; no reliable D call. V shed 2 bases and J shed 0 bases, with 8 bases lying between them. Looked up from germline, CDR1 is SGHRS and CDR2 is YFSETQ. The CDR3 spans 14 residues.

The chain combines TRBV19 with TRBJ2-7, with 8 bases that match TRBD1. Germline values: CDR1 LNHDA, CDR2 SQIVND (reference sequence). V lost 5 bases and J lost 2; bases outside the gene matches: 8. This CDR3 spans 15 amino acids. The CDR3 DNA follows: TGTGCCAGTAGTCCCCGGACAGGGAACGCCTACGAGCAGTACTTC. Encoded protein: CASSPRTGNAYEQYF.

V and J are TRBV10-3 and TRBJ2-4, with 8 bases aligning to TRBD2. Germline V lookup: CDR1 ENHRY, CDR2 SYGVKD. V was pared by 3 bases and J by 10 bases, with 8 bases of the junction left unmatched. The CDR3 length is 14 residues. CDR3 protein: CAISESSGGEIQYF. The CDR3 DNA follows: TGTGCCATCAGTGAATCCTCGGGAGGGGAAATTCAGTACTTC.

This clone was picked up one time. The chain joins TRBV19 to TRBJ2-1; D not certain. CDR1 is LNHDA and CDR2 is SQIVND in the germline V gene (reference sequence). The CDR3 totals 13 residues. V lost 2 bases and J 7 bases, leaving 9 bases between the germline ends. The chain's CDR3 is CASSIKMTNEQFF. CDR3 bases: TGTGCCAGTAGTATAAAAATGACTAATGAGCAGTTCTTC.

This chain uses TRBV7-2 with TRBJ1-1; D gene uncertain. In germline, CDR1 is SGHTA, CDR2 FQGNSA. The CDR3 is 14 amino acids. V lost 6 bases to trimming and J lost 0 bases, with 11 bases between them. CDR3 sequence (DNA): TGTGCCAGCAGTCAAACTCTGATGAACACTGAAGCTTTCTTT. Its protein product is CASSQTLMNTEAFF. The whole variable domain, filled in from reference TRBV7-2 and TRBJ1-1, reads GAGVSQSPSNKVTEKGKDVELRCDPISGHTALYWYRQSLGQGLEFLIYFQGNSAPDKSGLPSDRFSAERTGGSVSTLTIQRTQQEDSAVYLCASSQTLMNTEAFFGQGTRLTVV.

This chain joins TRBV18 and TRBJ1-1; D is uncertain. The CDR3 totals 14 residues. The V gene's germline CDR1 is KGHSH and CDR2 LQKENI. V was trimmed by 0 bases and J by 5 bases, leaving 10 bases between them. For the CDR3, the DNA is TGTGCCAGCTCACCACCGAATTCTGGGACTGAAGCTTTCTTT. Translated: CASSPPNSGTEAFF.

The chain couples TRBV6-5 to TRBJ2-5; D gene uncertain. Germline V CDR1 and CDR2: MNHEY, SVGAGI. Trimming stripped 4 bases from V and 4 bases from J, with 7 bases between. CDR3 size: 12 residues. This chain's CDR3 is CASSSPGETQYF. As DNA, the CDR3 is TGTGCCAGCAGTTCCCCCGGAGAGACCCAGTACTTC.

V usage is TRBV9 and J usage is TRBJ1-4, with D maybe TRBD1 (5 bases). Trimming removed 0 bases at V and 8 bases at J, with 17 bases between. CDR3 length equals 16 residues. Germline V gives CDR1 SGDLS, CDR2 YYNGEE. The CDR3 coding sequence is TGTGCCAGCAGCGTAGACGTAGGAGGGGTTCAGGAAAAACTGTTTTTT. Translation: CASSVDVGGVQEKLFF. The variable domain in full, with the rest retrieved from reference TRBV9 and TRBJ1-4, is DSGVTQTPKHLITATGQRVTLRCSPRSGDLSVYWYQQSLDQGLQFLIQYYNGEERAKGNILERFSAQQFPDLHSELNLSSLELGDSALYFCASSVDVGGVQEKLFFGSGTQLSVL.

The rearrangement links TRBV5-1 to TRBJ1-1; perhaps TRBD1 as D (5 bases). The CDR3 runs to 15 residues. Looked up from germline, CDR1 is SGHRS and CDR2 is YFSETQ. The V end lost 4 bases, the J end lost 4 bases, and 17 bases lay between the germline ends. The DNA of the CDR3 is TGCGCCAGCAGCCCCTTCGCGGGGGGTCCCACTGAAGCTTTCTTT. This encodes CASSPFAGGPTEAFF.